This is a list of T cell receptor beta chains from one sample in a study of shared clonotypes between healthy human individuals. Libraries were prepared by immunoSEQ multiplex PCR; TCRdb keeps only in-frame clonotypes and omits some of them. This sample carries some 2,100,000 clones, roughly 91% of them seen once, and the ten largest clones take about 1.5%. Sample: naive CD8+ T cells from PBMCs. The receptors were gathered from a man aged 18 to 29 in good health. Some clones in this sample may be carry-over from other donors' samples. CDR3s include the opening cysteine and the closing phenylalanine or tryptophan. The D gene is left open where the match is weak. Only some rows state a clone size, as once, few, many or a class for expanded clones.

clone_size | j_call | d_call | v_call | cdr3_aa | cdr3_nt
- | TRBJ1-5 | - | TRBV15 | CATSSGQSSNQPQHF | TGTGCCACCAGCAGTGGACAGAGTAGCAATCAGCCCCAGCATTTT
once | TRBJ2-7 | - | TRBV28 | CASSFDGGPYEQYF | TGTGCCAGCAGTTTTGATGGGGGCCCCTACGAGCAGTACTTC
- | TRBJ2-2 | TRBD2 | TRBV10-3 | CATEAGGVDTGELFF | TGTGCCACCGAAGCGGGAGGCGTCGACACCGGGGAGCTGTTTTTT
- | TRBJ1-5 | - | TRBV19 | CASSIRASKAQPQHF | TGTGCCAGTAGTATCAGGGCCTCGAAGGCTCAGCCCCAGCATTTT
once | TRBJ2-7 | - | TRBV9 | CASSVDDSTYEQYF | TGTGCCAGCAGCGTAGATGACAGTACCTACGAGCAGTACTTC
- | TRBJ1-2 | - | TRBV5-1 | CASSLNRILGYTF | TGCGCCAGCAGCTTAAACAGGATACTCGGCTACACCTTC
- | TRBJ2-5 | - | TRBV2 | CASNIPREETQYF | TGTGCCAGCAATATACCCAGGGAAGAGACCCAGTACTTC
- | TRBJ1-1 | TRBD1 | TRBV27 | CASSLTGDTEAFF | TGTGCCAGCAGTTTGACAGGGGACACTGAAGCTTTCTTT
once | TRBJ1-1 | - | TRBV7-9 | CASSSGHKNTEAFF | TGTGCCAGCAGCTCGGGACATAAGAACACTGAAGCTTTCTTT
- | TRBJ2-5 | - | TRBV5-4 | CASSPGYQETQYF | TGTGCCAGCAGCCCCGGGTACCAAGAGACCCAGTACTTC
- | TRBJ2-1 | - | TRBV6-5 | CASSLDHSSYNEQFF | TGTGCCAGCAGTTTAGACCATTCCTCCTACAATGAGCAGTTCTTC
- | TRBJ2-7 | TRBD2 | TRBV28 | CATTSGRFYEQYF | TGTGCCACCACGAGCGGGAGATTCTACGAGCAGTACTTC
- | TRBJ2-3 | - | TRBV5-1 | CASSLRWESSTDTQYF | TGCGCCAGCAGCTTGCGGTGGGAGTCTAGCACAGATACGCAGTATTTT
- | TRBJ1-3 | - | TRBV27 | CASSWAGGNTIYF | TGTGCCAGCAGTTGGGCAGGGGGAAACACCATATATTTT
- | TRBJ2-3 | - | TRBV7-3 | CASSPGPQQGRTDTQYF | TGTGCCAGCAGCCCGGGCCCCCAACAGGGAAGGACAGATACGCAGTATTTT
- | TRBJ2-1 | TRBD1 | TRBV5-4 | CASSLRQGHYNEQFF | TGTGCCAGCAGCCTAAGACAGGGCCACTACAATGAGCAGTTCTTC
- | TRBJ1-1 | - | TRBV28 | CASSENTEAFF | TGTGCCAGCAGCGAGAACACTGAAGCTTTCTTT
- | TRBJ1-2 | - | TRBV18 | CASSLGGENYGYTF | TGTGCCAGCTCTCTAGGGGGAGAAAACTATGGCTACACCTTC
- | TRBJ2-1 | - | TRBV6-5 | CASSYSGNYNEQFF | TGTGCCAGCAGTTACTCGGGGAACTACAATGAGCAGTTCTTC
once | TRBJ2-7 | TRBD1 | TRBV7-7 | CASSRQGPPYEQYF | TGTGCCAGCAGCAGACAGGGCCCTCCCTACGAGCAGTACTTC
- | TRBJ2-1 | TRBD2 | TRBV5-4 | CASSLLAVQGYNEQFF | TGTGCCAGCAGCTTACTAGCGGTGCAGGGCTACAATGAGCAGTTCTTC
- | TRBJ2-1 | TRBD2 | TRBV28 | CASSSGGYNEQFF | TGTGCCAGCAGTTCGGGAGGGTACAATGAGCAGTTCTTC
- | TRBJ2-7 | - | TRBV5-6 | CASSLYRVVYEQYF | TGTGCCAGCAGCTTATACAGGGTAGTCTACGAGCAGTACTTC
- | TRBJ2-5 | - | TRBV27 | CASSGWGGGETQYF | TGTGCCAGCAGTGGGTGGGGAGGAGGTGAGACCCAGTACTTC
- | TRBJ2-1 | TRBD1 | TRBV5-1 | CASSLGTDRAQNEQFF | TGCGCCAGCAGCTTGGGGACGGACAGGGCTCAGAATGAGCAGTTCTTC
- | TRBJ2-7 | TRBD2 | TRBV4-2 | CASSGRDSHEQYF | TGTGCCAGCAGCGGGAGGGATTCCCACGAGCAGTACTTC
once | TRBJ2-7 | - | TRBV27 | CASSLLPPYEQYF | TGTGCCAGCAGTTTACTACCTCCCTACGAGCAGTACTTC
- | TRBJ2-1 | - | TRBV13 | CASSYLGDEQFF | TGTGCCAGCAGCTACCTTGGGGATGAGCAGTTCTTC
- | TRBJ1-5 | - | TRBV27 | CASSPDQYSNQPQHF | TGTGCCAGCAGCCCTGACCAGTATAGCAATCAGCCCCAGCATTTT
- | TRBJ1-1 | - | TRBV9 | CASSSAGALEAFF | TGTGCCAGCAGCTCAGCCGGGGCACTTGAAGCTTTCTTT
- | TRBJ2-1 | TRBD2 | TRBV6-5 | CASSLGTSSNEQFF | TGTGCCAGCAGTTTAGGGACTAGCTCCAATGAGCAGTTCTTC
once | TRBJ2-7 | TRBD1 | TRBV7-2 | CASSLAKGQGDYEQYF | TGTGCCAGCAGCTTAGCGAAGGGACAGGGTGATTACGAGCAGTACTTC
- | TRBJ1-5 | TRBD1 | TRBV10-3 | CAISDRGGQPQHF | TGTGCCATCAGCGACAGGGGAGGACAGCCCCAGCATTTT
- | TRBJ2-7 | - | TRBV11-3 | CASSFRFGYEQYF | TGTGCCAGCAGCTTCAGGTTCGGGTACGAGCAGTACTTC
- | TRBJ1-2 | - | TRBV11-2 | CASSPKPDGNYGYTF | TGTGCCAGCAGCCCGAAACCGGACGGCAACTATGGCTACACCTTC
- | TRBJ2-2 | - | TRBV29-1 | CSVFTGELFF | TGCAGCGTTTTCACCGGGGAGCTGTTTTTT
few | TRBJ2-7 | - | TRBV7-2 | CASSTYRLNEQYF | TGTGCCAGCAGCACTTACAGGCTCAACGAGCAGTACTTC
once | TRBJ2-7 | - | TRBV7-2 | CASSPPEAVSEQYF | TGTGCCAGCAGCCCTCCCGAGGCGGTGTCGGAGCAGTACTTC
- | TRBJ2-6 | TRBD2 | TRBV12-5 | CASGLVVLASSGANVLTF | TGTGCTAGTGGTTTGGTGGTACTAGCGAGTTCTGGGGCCAACGTCCTGACTTTC
- | TRBJ2-2 | - | TRBV4-3 | CASSQADRNTGELFF | TGCGCCAGCAGCCAAGCGGACAGGAACACCGGGGAGCTGTTTTTT
- | TRBJ2-3 | TRBD2 | TRBV7-9 | CASSGGGGFADTQYF | TGTGCCAGCAGCGGCGGGGGAGGTTTTGCAGATACGCAGTATTTT
- | TRBJ1-2 | - | TRBV27 | CASSLKPTAAHYGYTF | TGTGCCAGCAGTTTAAAACCGACAGCGGCCCACTATGGCTACACCTTC
- | TRBJ1-1 | TRBD1 | TRBV5-1 | CASSLGQVNTEAFF | TGCGCCAGCAGCCTGGGACAGGTGAACACTGAAGCTTTCTTT
- | TRBJ2-5 | - | TRBV5-6 | CASSLVEETQYF | TGTGCCAGCAGCTTGGTGGAAGAGACCCAGTACTTC
- | TRBJ2-1 | TRBD2 | TRBV9 | CASSPPSGRRRNEQFF | TGTGCCAGCAGCCCCCCTAGCGGGAGGAGGCGCAATGAGCAGTTCTTC
once | TRBJ1-3 | - | TRBV6-1 | CASSEIRQGFGGNTIYF | TGTGCCAGCAGTGAAATAAGGCAGGGGTTCGGAGGAAACACCATATATTTT
once | TRBJ2-1 | - | TRBV11-3 | CASSPRLGLSSYNEQFF | TGTGCCAGCAGCCCCCGACTAGGCCTAAGCTCCTACAATGAGCAGTTCTTC
- | TRBJ2-5 | - | TRBV9 | CASTYGGGGAETQYF | TGTGCCAGCACCTATGGGGGAGGAGGGGCGGAGACCCAGTACTTC
- | TRBJ1-4 | - | TRBV15 | CATSRDERSTNEKLFF | TGTGCCACCAGCAGAGACGAACGGTCAACTAATGAAAAACTGTTTTTT
- | TRBJ2-7 | TRBD2 | TRBV23-1 | CASSQSMPSGSCDSYEQYF | TGCGCCAGCAGTCAATCGATGCCTAGCGGGAGCTGTGACTCCTACGAGCAGTACTTC
- | TRBJ2-2 | - | TRBV29-1 | CSVFGSGELFF | TGCAGCGTTTTCGGGTCCGGGGAGCTGTTTTTT
once | TRBJ2-1 | - | TRBV9 | CASSVGSGAPTMGQFF | TGTGCCAGCAGCGTAGGGTCCGGGGCACCGACAATGGGGCAGTTCTTC
- | TRBJ2-1 | - | TRBV27 | CASSFTSRNEQFF | TGTGCCAGCAGTTTTACTAGCCGGAATGAGCAGTTCTTC
- | TRBJ1-1 | - | TRBV28 | CASSLGRKNTEAFF | TGTGCCAGCAGTTTAGGTCGCAAGAACACTGAAGCTTTCTTT
- | TRBJ1-1 | - | TRBV9 | CASSLTQGLPTEAFF | TGTGCCAGCAGCCTAACGCAGGGGTTACCCACTGAAGCTTTCTTT
- | TRBJ2-3 | TRBD2 | TRBV27 | CATTTSGRAVTDTQYF | TGTGCCACCACGACTAGCGGGAGGGCCGTGACAGATACGCAGTATTTT
- | TRBJ1-3 | - | TRBV11-2 | CASSLKPVENTIYF | TGTGCCAGCAGCCTGAAACCCGTCGAAAACACCATATATTTT